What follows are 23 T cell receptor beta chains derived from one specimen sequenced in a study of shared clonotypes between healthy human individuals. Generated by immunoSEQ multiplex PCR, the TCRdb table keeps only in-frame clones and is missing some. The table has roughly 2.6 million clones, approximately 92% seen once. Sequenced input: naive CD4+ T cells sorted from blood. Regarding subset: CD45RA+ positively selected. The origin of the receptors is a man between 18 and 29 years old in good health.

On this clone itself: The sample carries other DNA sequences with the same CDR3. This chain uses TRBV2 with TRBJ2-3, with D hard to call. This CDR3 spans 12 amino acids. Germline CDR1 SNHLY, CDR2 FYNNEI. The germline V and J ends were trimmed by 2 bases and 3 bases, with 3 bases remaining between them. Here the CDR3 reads CASSERTDTQYF. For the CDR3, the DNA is TGTGCCAGCAGTGAAAGGACAGATACGCAGTATTTT. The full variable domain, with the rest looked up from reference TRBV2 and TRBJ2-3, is EPEVTQTPSHQVTQMGQEVILRCVPISNHLYFYWYRQILGQKVEFLVSFYNNEISEKSEIFDDQFSVERPDGSNFTLKIRSTKLEDSAMYFCASSERTDTQYFGPGTRLTVL.

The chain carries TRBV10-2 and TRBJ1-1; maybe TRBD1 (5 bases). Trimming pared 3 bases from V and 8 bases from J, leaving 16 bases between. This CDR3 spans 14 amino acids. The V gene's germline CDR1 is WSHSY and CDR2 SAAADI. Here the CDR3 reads CASSEMWGEFEAFF. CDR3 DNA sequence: TGCGCCAGCAGTGAAATGTGGGGGGAGTTCGAAGCTTTCTTT.

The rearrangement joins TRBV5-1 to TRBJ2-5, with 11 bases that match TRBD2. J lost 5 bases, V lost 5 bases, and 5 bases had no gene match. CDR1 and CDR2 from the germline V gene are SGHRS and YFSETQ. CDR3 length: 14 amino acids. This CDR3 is CASRTGLAVETQYF. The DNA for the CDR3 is TGCGCCAGCAGGACGGGACTAGCGGTGGAGACCCAGTACTTC.

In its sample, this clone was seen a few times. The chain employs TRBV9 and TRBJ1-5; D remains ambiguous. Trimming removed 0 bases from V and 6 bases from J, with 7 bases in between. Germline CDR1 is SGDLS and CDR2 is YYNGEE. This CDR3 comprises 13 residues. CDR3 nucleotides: TGTGCCAGCAGCGTAGGGGTTATTCAGCCCCAGCATTTT. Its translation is CASSVGVIQPQHF.

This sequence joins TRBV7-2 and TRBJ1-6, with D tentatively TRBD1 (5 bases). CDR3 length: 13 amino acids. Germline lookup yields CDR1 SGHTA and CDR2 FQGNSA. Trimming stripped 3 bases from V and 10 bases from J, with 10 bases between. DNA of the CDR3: TGTGCCAGCAGCTTGAGGGGAAGCTCACCCCTCCACTTT. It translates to CASSLRGSSPLHF.

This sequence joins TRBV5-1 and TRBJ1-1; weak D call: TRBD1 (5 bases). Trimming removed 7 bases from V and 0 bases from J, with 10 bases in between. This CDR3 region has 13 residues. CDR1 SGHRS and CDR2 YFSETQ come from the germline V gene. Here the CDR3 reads CASGADMNTEAFF. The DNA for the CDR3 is TGCGCCAGCGGGGCGGACATGAACACTGAAGCTTTCTTT.

The CDR3: CAISAPGSGILFF. In nucleotides, the CDR3 is TGTGCCATCAGTGCCCCGGGTAGCGGGATTCTGTTCTTC. The V gene is TRBV10-3, the J gene TRBJ2-1, with 8 bases identical to TRBD2. Unmatched junction bases numbered 11, after V lost 4 bases and J lost 15 bases. CDR3 length: 13 residues. Germline values: CDR1 ENHRY, CDR2 SYGVKD.

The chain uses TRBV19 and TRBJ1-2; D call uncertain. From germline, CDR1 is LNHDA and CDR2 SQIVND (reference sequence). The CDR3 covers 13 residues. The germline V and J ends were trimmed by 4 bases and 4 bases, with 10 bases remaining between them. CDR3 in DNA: TGTGCCAGTAGTAGCGGCGCCGGCTATGGCTACACCTTC. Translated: CASSSGAGYGYTF.

The CDR3 coding sequence is TGTGCCAGCAGCGTTACCGGGGGGGCCTACAATGAGCAGTTCTTC. Translation gives CASSVTGGAYNEQFF. V gene TRBV9 combines with J gene TRBJ2-1; 8 positions match TRBD2. Germline values: CDR1 SGDLS, CDR2 YYNGEE. The CDR3 length is 15 residues. V trimming: 2 bases; J trimming: 2 bases; junction bases outside the gene matches: 3.

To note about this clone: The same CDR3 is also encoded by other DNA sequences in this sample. DNA of the CDR3: TGCGCCAGCAGCTTGGTCCCAAGCTACGAGCAGTACTTC. Translating gives CASSLVPSYEQYF. The rearrangement uses TRBV5-1 and TRBJ2-7; D not certain. CDR3 length equals 13 residues. The V gene's germline CDR1 is SGHRS and CDR2 YFSETQ. The ends were cut back, 0 bases at V and 3 bases at J, with 7 bases in the middle.

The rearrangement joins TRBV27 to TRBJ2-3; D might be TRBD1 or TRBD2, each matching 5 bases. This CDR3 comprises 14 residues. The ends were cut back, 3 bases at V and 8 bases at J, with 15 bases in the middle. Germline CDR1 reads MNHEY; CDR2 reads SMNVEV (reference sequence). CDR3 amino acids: CASSFWSDGGTQYF. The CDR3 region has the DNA TGTGCCAGCAGTTTTTGGTCGGATGGGGGTACGCAGTATTTT.

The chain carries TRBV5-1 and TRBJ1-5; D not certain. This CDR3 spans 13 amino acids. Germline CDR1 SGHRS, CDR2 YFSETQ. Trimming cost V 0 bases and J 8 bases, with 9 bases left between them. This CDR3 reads CASSLGSKEPQHF. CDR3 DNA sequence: TGCGCCAGCAGCTTGGGTTCGAAGGAGCCCCAGCATTTT.

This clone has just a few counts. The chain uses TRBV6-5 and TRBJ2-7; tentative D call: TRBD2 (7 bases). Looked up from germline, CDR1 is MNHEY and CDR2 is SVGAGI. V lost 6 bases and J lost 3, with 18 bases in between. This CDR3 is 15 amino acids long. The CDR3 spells CASSLMAGALYEQYF. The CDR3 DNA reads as TGTGCCAGCAGCCTCATGGCGGGGGCCCTCTACGAGCAGTACTTC.

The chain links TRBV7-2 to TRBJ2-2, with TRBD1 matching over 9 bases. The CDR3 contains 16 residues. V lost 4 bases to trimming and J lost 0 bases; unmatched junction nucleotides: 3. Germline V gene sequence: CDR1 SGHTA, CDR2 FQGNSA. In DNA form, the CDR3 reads TGTGCCAGCAGCTCCTGGGACAGGGCGAACACCGGGGAGCTGTTTTTT. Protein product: CASSSWDRANTGELFF.

CDR3 sequence reads: CASSVGGDSPLHF. The CDR3 region has the DNA TGTGCCAGCAGTGTAGGGGGGGATTCACCCCTCCACTTT. This sequence joins TRBV25-1 and TRBJ1-6, with D possibly being TRBD1 (6 bases). Germline assignment: CDR1 MGHDK and CDR2 SYGVNS. Trimming shortened V by 4 bases and J by 8 bases, and 9 bases separated the two germline ends. This CDR3 is 13 amino acids long. Using reference TRBV25-1 and TRBJ1-6 for the parts outside the CDR3, the full variable domain is EADIYQTPRYLVIGTGKKITLECSQTMGHDKMYWYQQDPGMELHLIHYSYGVNSTEKGDLSSESTVSRIRTEHFPLTLESARPSHTSQYLCASSVGGDSPLHFGNGTRLTVT.

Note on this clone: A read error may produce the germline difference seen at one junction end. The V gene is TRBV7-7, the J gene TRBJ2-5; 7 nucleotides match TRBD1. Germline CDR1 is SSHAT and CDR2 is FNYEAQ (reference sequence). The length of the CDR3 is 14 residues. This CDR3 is CASSPRDSPETQYF. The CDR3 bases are TGTGCTAGCAGCCCCCGGGACAGCCCAGAGACCCAGTACTTC.

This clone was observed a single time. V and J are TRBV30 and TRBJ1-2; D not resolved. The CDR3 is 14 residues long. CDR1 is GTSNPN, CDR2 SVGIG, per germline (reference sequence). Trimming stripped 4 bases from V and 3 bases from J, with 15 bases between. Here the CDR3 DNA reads TGTGCCTGGAAATTCGTGGGTTGGGACTATGGCTACACCTTC. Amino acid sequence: CAWKFVGWDYGYTF.

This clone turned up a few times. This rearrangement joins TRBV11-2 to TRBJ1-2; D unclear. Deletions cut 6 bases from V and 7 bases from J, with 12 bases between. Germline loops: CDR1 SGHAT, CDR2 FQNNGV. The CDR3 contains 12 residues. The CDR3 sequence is CASSSLGSGYTF. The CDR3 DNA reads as TGTGCCAGCAGTTCCCTTGGGTCTGGCTACACCTTC.

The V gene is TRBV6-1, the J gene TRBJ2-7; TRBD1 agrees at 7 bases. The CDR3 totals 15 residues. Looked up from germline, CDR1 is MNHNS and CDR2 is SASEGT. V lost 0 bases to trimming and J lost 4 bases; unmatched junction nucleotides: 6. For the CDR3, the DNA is TGTGCCAGCAGTGAAGCCGACAGGGTGTGGTACGAGCAGTACTTC. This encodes CASSEADRVWYEQYF.

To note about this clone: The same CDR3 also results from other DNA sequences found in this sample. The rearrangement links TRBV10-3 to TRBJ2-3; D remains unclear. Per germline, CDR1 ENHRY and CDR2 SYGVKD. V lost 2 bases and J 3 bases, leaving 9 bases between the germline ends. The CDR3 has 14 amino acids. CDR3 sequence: CAISEGVSTDTQYF. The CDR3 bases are TGTGCCATCAGTGAGGGGGTTTCAACAGATACGCAGTATTTT.

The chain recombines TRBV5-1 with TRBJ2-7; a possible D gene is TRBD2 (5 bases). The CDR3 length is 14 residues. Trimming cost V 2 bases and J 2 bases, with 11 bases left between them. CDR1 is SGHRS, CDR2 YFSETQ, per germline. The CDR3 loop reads CASSFSDGTYEQYF. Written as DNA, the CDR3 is TGCGCCAGCAGCTTTTCTGACGGGACCTACGAGCAGTACTTC.

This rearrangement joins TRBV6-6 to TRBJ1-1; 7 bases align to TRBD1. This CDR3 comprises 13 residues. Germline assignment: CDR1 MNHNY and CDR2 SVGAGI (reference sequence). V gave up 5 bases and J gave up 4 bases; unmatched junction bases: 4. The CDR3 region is CASSPGQITEAFF. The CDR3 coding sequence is TGTGCCAGCAGTCCGGGACAGATCACTGAAGCTTTCTTT.

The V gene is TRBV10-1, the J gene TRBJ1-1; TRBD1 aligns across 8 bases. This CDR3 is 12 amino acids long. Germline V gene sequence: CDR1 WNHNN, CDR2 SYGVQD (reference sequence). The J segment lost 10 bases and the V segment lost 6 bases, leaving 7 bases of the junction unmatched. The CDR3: CASSDQGATAFF. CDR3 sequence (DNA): TGCGCCAGCAGCGACCAGGGGGCAACAGCTTTCTTT.